This T cell receptor beta chain derives from a study of T cell responses to AZD1222 COVID-19 vaccine. J was trimmed by 3 bases and V by 6 bases; bases with no gene match: 7. There are 15 residues in the CDR3. Germline V gives CDR1 SGHRS, CDR2 YFSETQ. This table comes from immunoSEQ multiplex PCR, and its TCRdb copy is limited to in-frame clones, with some not included. There are 150,000 or so clones in the sample; 94% occur only once, and roughly 4.6% lies in the top ten. This receptor was obtained from an adult who received the AZD1222 COVID-19 vaccine. The source was peripheral blood, collected 28 days after the second AZD1222 dose. The rearrangement links TRBV5-1 to TRBJ1-2; 11 bases agree with TRBD1. In DNA form, the CDR3 reads TGCGCCAGCAACCAGGGACAGGGGGGAGACTATGGCTACACCTTC. Translating gives CASNQGQGGDYGYTF.